This T cell receptor (beta chain) appears in the sequencing data of a study of T cells in Graves' hyperthyroidism and ophthalmopathy (dated by TCRdb to 2018 to 2020). Regarding the research as a whole: Peripheral blood samples were taken at initial diagnosis, before any treatment was given. A discovery cohort of about 100 patients, about 40 with Graves' ophthalmopathy and more than 55 with stable Graves' hyperthyroidism, was used to find distinguishing TCR V-J signatures. Whether ophthalmopathy could be predicted prospectively was tested in an independent validation cohort made up of approximately 19 hyperthyroidism patients plus 17 patients who later progressed to ophthalmopathy. The roughly 99 discovery patients were divided at random into training and test sets in a 7:3 ratio. In more than five Graves' hyperthyroidism patients, the study also compared T-cell repertoires from thyroid tissue with T-cell repertoires from blood. After sampling, hyperthyroidism patients received methimazole starting at 30 mg daily, and ophthalmopathy patients received high-dose intravenous methylprednisolone. The paper describes TCR Vbeta CDR3 sequencing of about 140 peripheral blood samples, made up of 43 ophthalmopathy patients, roughly 75 hyperthyroidism patients and roughly 17 progressor patients.

This clonotype was seen many times. Its specific antigen is unknown. No base qualities exist here, and no much larger clone lies one base off it. Results and caveats for the whole study, not just this receptor: Most expanded thyroid clonotypes (frequency above 0.001) were also detected in blood, a finding suggesting that blood repertoires may reflect thyroid immune responses. In cross-validation, a model built on a 13 V-J signature told ophthalmopathy apart from stable hyperthyroidism with 87.88% sensitivity and around 81% specificity, and in testing the same model reached 80%/75%. Sample size was not statistically predetermined, and blinding of investigators to group allocation was not performed. During validation, the model predicted progression to ophthalmopathy a median of around six months ahead of onset, with around 70% sensitivity and 72.22% specificity.

The TCR beta CDR3 regions were amplified from the RNA transcripts. A first-round RT-PCR of the TCR CDR3 used the HTBI primer set with the Qiagen OneStep RT-PCR kit. Libraries were constructed in a second round of multiplex PCR, after which size selection and purification were carried out. Paired-end sequencing of the libraries was performed with 100 bp reads on an Illumina HiSeq2000. The original methods were these. SOAPnuke was used to process the raw data, throwing out any read that contained adapters or uncalled bases, had a mean Phred below 15, or lacked an exact constant-primer or identifier match. COPE v1.2.5 was used to merge the high-quality paired reads, and each unique nucleotide sequence was defined as a clonotype. MiTCR v1.1 was used to align the clonotypes against IMGT TRBV, TRBD and TRBJ reference segments. Only V-J combinations with frequency above 0.0001, covering 99% to 99.2% of repertoires, were analysed. The TCS score was defined as the ratio of F50 (clonal expansion) to E x V (chaos), calculated using BLOSUM62-based TCRdist between CDR3 peptides within each V-J. Welch's t-statistics and random forest reduced 500 to 650 V-J features to fewer than 15, which were used in a naive Bayes classifier (R e1071). TCRdb redid the processing of the public reads, applying fastp at Q25 and MiXCR, and retained in-frame beta chains. Identical CDR3 proteins give one entry, which carries the most common genes and DNA. These V and J calls originate from TCRdb's pipeline instead of the authors' own analysis. This sample lists 240,000 or so distinct CDR3 sequences; approximately 16% were detected once. Around 28% of the sample belongs to the ten largest clones.

Trimming takes 5 bases off V and 5 bases off J; junction bases not matched to a gene: 4. The CDR3 spans 12 residues, from the cysteine through the phenylalanine. The sequence is cut down to CDR3 DNA, 36 bases in frame from base 1. The germline V gene provides CDR1 SQVTM and CDR2 ANQGSEA. Ophthalmopathy patients had moderately to severely active disease, Clinical Activity Score of at least 3, NOSPECS grade of at least 4, and duration under 3 months. Exclusion was applied to patients with uncontrolled infections, other autoimmune diseases, pregnancy or lactation. Clinical symptoms, serum thyroxine and TRAb, thyroid ultrasound, and orbital computed tomography formed the basis for the diagnoses. PBMCs were separated from 7.5 to 10 ml of fresh peripheral blood using Ficoll-Paque density gradient centrifugation. Total RNA was extracted with Trizol reagent, and quality was checked on an Agilent 2100 Bioanalyzer.

Sample: blood. The V gene is TRBV29-1 and the J gene is TRBJ2-5, with 8 middle bases fitting TRBD2. The receptor's source is a woman aged 18-35 years with Graves' ophthalmopathy. DNA sequence: TGCAGCGTTTCAGCGGGAGAGGAGACCCAGTACTTC. Its protein product is CSVSAGEETQYF.